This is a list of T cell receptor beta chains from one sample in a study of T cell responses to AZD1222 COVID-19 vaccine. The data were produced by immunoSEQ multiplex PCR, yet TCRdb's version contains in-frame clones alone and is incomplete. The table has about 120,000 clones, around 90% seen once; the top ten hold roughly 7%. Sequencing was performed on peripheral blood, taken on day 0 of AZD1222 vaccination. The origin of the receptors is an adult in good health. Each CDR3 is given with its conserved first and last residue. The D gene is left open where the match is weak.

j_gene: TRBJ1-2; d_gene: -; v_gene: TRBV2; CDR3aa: CASYPNGRGVYGYTF; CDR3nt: TGTGCCAGCTACCCAAATGGTAGGGGGGTCTATGGCTACACCTTC
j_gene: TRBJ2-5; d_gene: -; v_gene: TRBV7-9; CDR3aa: CASSFGQQETQYF; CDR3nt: TGTGCCAGCAGCTTTGGACAGCAAGAGACCCAGTACTTC
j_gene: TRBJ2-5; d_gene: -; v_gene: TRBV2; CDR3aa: CASKFERQYF; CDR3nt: TGTGCCAGCAAGTTTGAACGCCAGTACTTC
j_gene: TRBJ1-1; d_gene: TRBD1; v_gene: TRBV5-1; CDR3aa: CASSAGDRRMNTEAFF; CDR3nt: TGCGCCAGCAGCGCGGGGGACAGGAGGATGAACACTGAAGCTTTCTTT
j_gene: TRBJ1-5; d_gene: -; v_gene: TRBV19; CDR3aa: CASGKPGGNQPQHF; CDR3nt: TGTGCCAGTGGGAAACCGGGTGGCAATCAGCCCCAGCATTTT
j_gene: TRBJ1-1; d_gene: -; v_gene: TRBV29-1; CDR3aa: CSVENAPEAFF; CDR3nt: TGCAGCGTTGAAAATGCCCCTGAAGCTTTCTTT
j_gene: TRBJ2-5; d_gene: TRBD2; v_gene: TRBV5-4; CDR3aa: CASSPGSRGGPVETQYF; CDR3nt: TGTGCCAGCAGCCCCGGGTCTCGGGGGGGACCTGTGGAGACCCAGTACTTC
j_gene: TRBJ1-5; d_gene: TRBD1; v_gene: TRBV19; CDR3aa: CASSIPGQGAPKPQHF; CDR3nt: TGTGCCAGTAGTATCCCGGGACAGGGCGCCCCTAAGCCCCAGCATTTT
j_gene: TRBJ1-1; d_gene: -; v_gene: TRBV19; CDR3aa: CASSIEAGNLGGTEAFF; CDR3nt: TGTGCCAGTAGTATAGAGGCCGGCAATCTGGGGGGCACTGAAGCTTTCTTT
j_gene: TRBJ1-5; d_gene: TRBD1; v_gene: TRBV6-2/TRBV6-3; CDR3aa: CASSYWTGKNQPQHF; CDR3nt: TGTGCCAGCAGTTACTGGACAGGGAAGAATCAGCCCCAGCATTTT
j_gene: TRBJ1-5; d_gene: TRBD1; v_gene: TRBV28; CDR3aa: CASRPTGYGNQPQHF; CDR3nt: TGTGCCAGCAGACCGACAGGGTACGGCAATCAGCCCCAGCATTTT
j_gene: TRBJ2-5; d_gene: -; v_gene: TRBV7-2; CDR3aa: CASSLRGERVGDLETQYF; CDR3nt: TGTGCCAGCAGCTTAAGGGGGGAGCGGGTGGGCGATCTAGAGACCCAGTACTTC